This T cell receptor beta chain is drawn from a study of cytomegalovirus exposure and HLA in healthy donors. Study outcomes and limitations: Across donors, most TCRs were seen rarely, yet some public ones were widespread. With DRB1 most and HLA-C fewest, TCR association rates differed between HLA loci in a later analysis. Near-uniform donor sequencing depth was presumed by presence/absence analyses.

Healthy bone marrow donors made up the donor group. Of note for this clone: What it recognizes is unknown.

Use of 60 Vbeta and 13 Jbeta primers characterized the PCR. Clones were read by immunoSEQ multiplex PCR, and TCRdb kept only the in-frame ones, dropping some. The sample carries 150,000 to 200,000 clones, about four fifths recorded once. The receptor was isolated from a boy aged 5 to 17 in good health and CMV-seronegative. Material: PBMCs.

The CDR3 DNA reads as TGTGCCAGCAGTTACGCTCAGGCCGCTTACTACGAGCAGTACTTC. This codes for CASSYAQAAYYEQYF. This sequence joins TRBV6-5 and TRBJ2-7, with D hard to call. V lost 2 bases and J lost 3, with 14 bases in between. Germline CDR1 and CDR2: MNHEY and SVGAGI. The CDR3 has 15 amino acids.